This record looks at one T cell receptor beta chain sequence and its context. Its antigen is unidentified. CD8+CD57+ cell expansion had been shown by flow cytometry in patients chosen for sequencing. These data belong to a study of CD8+CD57+ T cells in acquired aplastic anemia. Study results and caveats: Found in both controls and patients were twenty-nine CD8+ CDR3 sequences.

CDR3 length equals 11 residues. Trimming cost V 8 bases and J 5 bases, with 13 bases left between them. The germline CDR1 and CDR2 sequences are DFQATT and SNEGSKA (reference sequence). TCR beta VDJ and CDR3 profiles were obtained from a genomic DNA template. TCRdb fed the reads into MiXCR, producing one record per CDR3 protein. The repertoire has about 160,000 distinct CDR3 sequences, about 64% of them found once; the top ten carry more than 35%. This TCR was recovered from a human donor with aplastic anemia. Sequencing was performed on sorted CD4+, CD8+, or CD8+CD57+ T cells (not recorded which) from PBMCs. The chain joins TRBV20-1 to TRBJ2-7; D is perhaps TRBD2 (5 bases). CDR3 nucleotide sequence: TGCAGTCCGGGGAGCGTCGACGAGCAGTACTTC. Translated: CSPGSVDEQYF.